Reported below is one TCR beta chain. Its antigen is unknown. Trimming cost V 2 bases and J 0 bases, with 15 bases left between them. This CDR3 has 17 residues. The germline V gene encodes CDR1 KGHSH and CDR2 LQKENI. The data were taken from a study of long-term antiretroviral therapy in people with HIV. General study points: Post-ART diversity increased but stayed below transplant donor controls.

Inclusion required at least two post-ART and at least one pre-ART PBMC samples. Survey-level resolution applied to immunoSEQ assay v3.0. Clones were read by immunoSEQ multiplex PCR, and TCRdb kept only the in-frame ones, dropping some. Among roughly 33,000 clones, 60% to 85% were seen once, and the ten largest hold 8% to 9%. This chain connects TRBV18 to TRBJ2-3; no reliable D call. This sequence originates from a woman aged 45-59 years with HIV. The sequenced sample was unsorted PBMCs, obtained 3.1 years after starting antiretroviral therapy. The CDR3, as DNA: TGTGCCAGCTCACCAAATGCTCTTCCTTCTAGCACAGATACGCAGTATTTT. Translated, it gives CASSPNALPSSTDTQYF. Based on the CDR3 plus reference TRBV18 and TRBJ2-3, the full variable domain is NAGVMQNPRHLVRRRGQEARLRCSPMKGHSHVYWYRQLPEEGLKFMVYLQKENIIDESGMPKERFSAEFPKEGPSILRIQQVVRGDSAAYFCASSPNALPSSTDTQYFGPGTRLTVL.